This is a list of T cell receptor beta chains from one sample in a study of spatial heterogeneity in lung cancer. TCRdb itself ran the 5' RACE reads through MiXCR, one entry per CDR3 protein. This table has roughly 45,000 distinct CDR3 sequences, around 21% appearing once. Sequencing was performed on PBMCs, taken at follow-up. These TCRs come from a female donor with early-stage non-small cell lung cancer. The CDR3 runs from the conserved cysteine through the conserved F or W. Each record gives: V gene, clone size, D gene, J gene, CDR3 protein, CDR3 DNA. The D gene is left open where the match is weak. A row's size may be missing; if present it is once, few, many or a size class.

v_call: TRBV7-6; clone_size: many; d_call: -; j_call: TRBJ2-3; cdr3_aa: CASSFLGGAIVTDTQYF; cdr3_nt: TGTGCCAGCAGCTTCCTGGGGGGAGCTATTGTCACAGATACGCAGTATTTT
v_call: TRBV5-1; clone_size: -; d_call: -; j_call: TRBJ1-1; cdr3_aa: CASTRPGGSNTEAFF; cdr3_nt: TGCGCCAGCACCCGCCCCGGGGGATCCAACACTGAAGCTTTCTTT
v_call: TRBV10-3; clone_size: few; d_call: -; j_call: TRBJ2-5; cdr3_aa: CATMGEGETQYF; cdr3_nt: TGTGCCACGATGGGAGAGGGGGAGACCCAGTACTTC
v_call: TRBV2; clone_size: many; d_call: -; j_call: TRBJ2-1; cdr3_aa: CVTGKTYNEQFF; cdr3_nt: TGTGTCACCGGGAAGACCTACAATGAGCAGTTCTTC
v_call: TRBV4-1; clone_size: -; d_call: -; j_call: TRBJ2-2; cdr3_aa: CASSHLTGPTGELFF; cdr3_nt: TGCGCCAGCAGCCATTTAACAGGGCCCACCGGGGAGCTGTTTTTT
v_call: TRBV3-1; clone_size: few; d_call: -; j_call: TRBJ1-3; cdr3_aa: CASSEVSGNTIYF; cdr3_nt: TGTGCCAGCAGCGAGGTCTCTGGAAACACCATATATTTT
v_call: TRBV5-1; clone_size: few; d_call: -; j_call: TRBJ2-3; cdr3_aa: CASSHDAYTDTQYF; cdr3_nt: TGCGCCAGCAGCCATGACGCGTACACAGATACGCAGTATTTT
v_call: TRBV5-1; clone_size: many; d_call: TRBD2; j_call: TRBJ2-5; cdr3_aa: CASSWPLAGGQETQYF; cdr3_nt: TGCGCCAGCAGCTGGCCGCTAGCGGGGGGGCAAGAGACCCAGTACTTC
v_call: TRBV7-2; clone_size: -; d_call: -; j_call: TRBJ2-5; cdr3_aa: CASSADQWQETQYF; cdr3_nt: TGTGCCAGCAGCGCGGACCAGTGGCAAGAGACCCAGTACTTC
v_call: TRBV6-1; clone_size: -; d_call: TRBD2; j_call: TRBJ2-5; cdr3_aa: CASSERLADHKTQYF; cdr3_nt: TGTGCCAGCAGTGAGCGGCTAGCGGATCATAAGACCCAGTACTTC
v_call: TRBV20-1; clone_size: many; d_call: TRBD2; j_call: TRBJ2-7; cdr3_aa: CSARDPGGRSSYEQYF; cdr3_nt: TGCAGTGCTAGAGATCCGGGAGGCCGTAGCTCCTACGAGCAGTACTTC
v_call: TRBV10-3; clone_size: -; d_call: -; j_call: TRBJ2-3; cdr3_aa: CAARGGWGTDTQYF; cdr3_nt: TGTGCCGCCCGAGGGGGATGGGGCACAGATACGCAGTATTTT
v_call: TRBV2; clone_size: few; d_call: -; j_call: TRBJ2-1; cdr3_aa: CASSYYRSEQFF; cdr3_nt: TGTGCCAGCAGCTATTATAGGAGCGAGCAGTTCTTC
v_call: TRBV10-3; clone_size: -; d_call: -; j_call: TRBJ2-2; cdr3_aa: CAISELDDTGELFF; cdr3_nt: TGTGCCATCAGTGAGTTAGATGACACCGGGGAGCTGTTTTTT
v_call: TRBV5-1; clone_size: -; d_call: TRBD2; j_call: TRBJ2-3; cdr3_aa: CASTSGEQSDTQYF; cdr3_nt: TGCGCCAGCACTAGCGGGGAGCAATCAGATACGCAGTATTTT
v_call: TRBV14; clone_size: many; d_call: -; j_call: TRBJ2-3; cdr3_aa: CASWPGIGDTQYF; cdr3_nt: TGTGCCAGCTGGCCAGGGATAGGAGATACGCAGTATTTT
v_call: TRBV7-9; clone_size: -; d_call: TRBD1; j_call: TRBJ2-1; cdr3_aa: CASSSHPGQRDNEQFF; cdr3_nt: TGTGCCAGCAGTTCCCACCCGGGACAGCGAGACAATGAGCAGTTCTTC
v_call: TRBV7-9; clone_size: many; d_call: TRBD1; j_call: TRBJ2-7; cdr3_aa: CASSSGQGFYEQYF; cdr3_nt: TGTGCCAGCAGCTCGGGACAGGGCTTCTACGAGCAGTACTTC
v_call: TRBV7-9; clone_size: few; d_call: -; j_call: TRBJ2-3; cdr3_aa: CASSLGGPLDTQYF; cdr3_nt: TGTGCCAGCAGCTTAGGGGGGCCCCTAGATACGCAGTATTTT
v_call: TRBV19; clone_size: many; d_call: -; j_call: TRBJ1-1; cdr3_aa: CASTLSGRGIKRSEAFF; cdr3_nt: TGTGCCAGTACCCTCTCCGGGAGAGGGATTAAGAGGTCTGAAGCTTTCTTT
v_call: TRBV5-8; clone_size: few; d_call: -; j_call: TRBJ2-2; cdr3_aa: CASSGVEGYGELFF; cdr3_nt: TGTGCCAGCAGCGGGGTGGAAGGCTACGGGGAGCTGTTTTTT
v_call: TRBV29-1; clone_size: many; d_call: -; j_call: TRBJ2-1; cdr3_aa: CSVGRGSHNEQFF; cdr3_nt: TGCAGCGTTGGGAGGGGATCCCACAATGAGCAGTTCTTC